Reported below is one TCR beta chain. Its specificity is unknown. The sample belongs to a study of cytomegalovirus exposure and HLA in healthy donors. Germline V gene data show CDR1 as SGHTA and CDR2 as FQGNSA. The CDR3 is 16 amino acids. V trimming: 1 base; J trimming: 0 bases; junction bases outside the gene matches: 5. The study ran its PCR with 60 Vbeta and 13 Jbeta primers. Produced via immunoSEQ multiplex PCR; TCRdb's table is partial and in-frame only. The sample has 150,000 to 200,000 clones, 73% seen once; the top ten hold 1.5% to 2%. Notes on the study in general: When a later analysis was performed, an Asian-associated ancestry cluster reportedly had fewer N-insertions than the approximately 690-donor mean. Evidence from a later analysis indicated that most CMV-associated TCR beta chains looked HLA-restricted.

The source of this sequence is a woman aged 25 to 39 in good health and CMV-seronegative. This chain connects TRBV7-2 to TRBJ2-5, with 7 nucleotides matching TRBD2. Input material: PBMCs. The CDR3 nucleotides read TGTGCCAGCAGCTTAGGCCTAGCGGAGTACCAAGAGACCCAGTACTTC. Translated: CASSLGLAEYQETQYF.